The source of this TCR beta chain is a study of blood T cell repertoires in COVID-19. The overall study: Acute and convalescent COVID-19 samples came from the United States, Italy and Spain.

The age range of participants was 18 to 89 years, with residence in 20 to 25 US areas. The CDR3 has 16 amino acids. Germline trimming cut 3 bases from V and 3 bases from J; bases unmatched to any gene: 5. Germline lookup yields CDR1 SGHAT and CDR2 FQNNGV. Produced via immunoSEQ multiplex PCR; TCRdb's table is partial and in-frame only. The sample lists 150,000 or so clones, roughly 84% occurring once. The chain joins TRBV11-2 to TRBJ1-3; TRBD1 aligns across 10 bases. The source is a man aged 50 to 59 who had recovered from COVID-19. The material sequenced was PBMCs or T cells enriched from blood (not recorded which). The CDR3: CASSFATGGNGNTIYF. Here the CDR3 DNA reads TGTGCCAGCAGCTTCGCGACAGGGGGCAATGGAAACACCATATATTTT. Full variable domain (remainder filled in from reference TRBV11-2 and TRBJ1-3): EAGVAQSPRYKIIEKRQSVAFWCNPISGHATLYWYQQILGQGPKLLIQFQNNGVVDDSQLPKDRFSAERLKGVDSTLKIQPAKLEDSAVYLCASSFATGGNGNTIYFGEGSWLTVV.